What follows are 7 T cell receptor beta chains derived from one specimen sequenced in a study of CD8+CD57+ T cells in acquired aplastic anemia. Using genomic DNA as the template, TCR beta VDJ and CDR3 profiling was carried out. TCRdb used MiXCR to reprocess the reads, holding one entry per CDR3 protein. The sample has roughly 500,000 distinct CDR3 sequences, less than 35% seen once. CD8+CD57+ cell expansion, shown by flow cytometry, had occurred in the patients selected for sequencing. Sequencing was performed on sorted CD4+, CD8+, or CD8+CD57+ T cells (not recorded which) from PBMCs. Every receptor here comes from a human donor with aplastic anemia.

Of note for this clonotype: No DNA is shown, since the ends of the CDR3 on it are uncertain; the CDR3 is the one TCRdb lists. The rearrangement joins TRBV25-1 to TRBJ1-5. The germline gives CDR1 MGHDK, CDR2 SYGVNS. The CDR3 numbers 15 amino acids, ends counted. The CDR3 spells CACSARPRDPQPQHF.

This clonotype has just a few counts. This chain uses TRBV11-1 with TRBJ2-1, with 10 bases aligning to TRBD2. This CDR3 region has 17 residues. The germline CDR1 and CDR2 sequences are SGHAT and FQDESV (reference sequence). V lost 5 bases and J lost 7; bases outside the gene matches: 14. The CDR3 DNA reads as TGTGCCAGCAGCCCTAACTTAGGGATAGCGGGGGGTAATGAGCAGTTCTTC. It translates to CASSPNLGIAGGNEQFF.

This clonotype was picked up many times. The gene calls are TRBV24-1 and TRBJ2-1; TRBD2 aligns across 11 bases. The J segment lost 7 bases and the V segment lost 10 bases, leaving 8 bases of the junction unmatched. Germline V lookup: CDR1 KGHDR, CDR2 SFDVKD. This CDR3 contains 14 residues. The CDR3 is CATSTSGSINEQFF. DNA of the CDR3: TGTGCCACATCCACTAGCGGGAGTATAAATGAGCAGTTCTTC.

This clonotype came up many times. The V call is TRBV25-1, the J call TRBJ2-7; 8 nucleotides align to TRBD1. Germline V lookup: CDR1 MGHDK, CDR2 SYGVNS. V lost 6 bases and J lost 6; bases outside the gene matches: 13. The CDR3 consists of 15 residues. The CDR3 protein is CASRRGTGGLGEQYF. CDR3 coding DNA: TGTGCCAGCAGGAGAGGGACAGGAGGGCTAGGCGAGCAGTACTTC.

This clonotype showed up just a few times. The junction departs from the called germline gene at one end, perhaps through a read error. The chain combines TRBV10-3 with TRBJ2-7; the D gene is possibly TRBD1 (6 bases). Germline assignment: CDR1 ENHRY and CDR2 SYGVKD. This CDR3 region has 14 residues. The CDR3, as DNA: TGTGCCAGCAGTTACTCGACAGGCCCATACGAGCAGTACTTC. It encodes CASSYSTGPYEQYF.

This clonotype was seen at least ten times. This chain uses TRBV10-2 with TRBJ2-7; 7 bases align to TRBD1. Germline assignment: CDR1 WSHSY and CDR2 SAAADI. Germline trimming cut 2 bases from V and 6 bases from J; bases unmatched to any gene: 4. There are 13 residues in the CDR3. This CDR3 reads CASSEPGQAEQYF. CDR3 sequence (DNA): TGCGCCAGCAGTGAGCCCGGACAGGCCGAGCAGTACTTC.

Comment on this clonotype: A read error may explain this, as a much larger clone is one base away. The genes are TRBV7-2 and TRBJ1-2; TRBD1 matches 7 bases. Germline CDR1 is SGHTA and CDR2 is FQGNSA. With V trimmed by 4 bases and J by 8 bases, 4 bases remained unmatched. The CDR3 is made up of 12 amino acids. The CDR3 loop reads CASSSDREGYTF. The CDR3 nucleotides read TGTGCCAGCAGCTCCGACAGGGAAGGCTACACCTTC.